This T cell receptor beta chain is drawn from a study of T cell responses to AZD1222 COVID-19 vaccine. The repertoire was sequenced with immunoSEQ multiplex PCR; TCRdb's copy has only in-frame clones and lacks some. The table lists about 120,000 clones, approximately 94% of them singletons. Study-level findings and limits: The donors showed a predominance of white British ancestry and of females, with possible underestimation of clonal diversity. Reportedly, close to half of spike-specific TCRs are directed against unmutated variant regions.

Pooled in the analysis were second doses at about 4 or about 12 weeks. Turning to this clone: Its antigen is not identified.

This CDR3 has 15 amino acids. From germline, CDR1 is SGHRS and CDR2 YFSETQ. The V and J ends lost 4 bases and 5 bases, in that order; junction bases with no gene match: 8. This clonotype originated in an adult who received the AZD1222 COVID-19 vaccine. Sequencing was performed on peripheral blood, taken 28 days after the second AZD1222 dose. The rearrangement uses TRBV5-1 and TRBJ2-2; 7 nucleotides match TRBD1. CDR3 amino acids: CASSATGAGTGELFF. In DNA, the CDR3 is TGCGCCAGCAGCGCCACAGGGGCCGGGACCGGGGAGCTGTTTTTT.